These T cell receptor beta chains were read from a single sample in a study of blood T cell repertoires in COVID-19. TCRdb keeps only in-frame clones here, not all; method: immunoSEQ multiplex PCR. This sample has about 73,000 clones, with approximately 88% found just once. The sequenced sample consisted of peripheral blood. The receptors come from a man older than 75 with active or convalescent COVID-19. The conserved cysteine and the conserved F or W are not part of the CDR3 here. D genes are given only for firm matches.

J | length | V | D | CDR3
TRBJ1-2 | 10 | TRBV4-1 | - | ASSQEIGGYT
TRBJ2-1 | 13 | TRBV7-8 | TRBD2 | ASSIRLAGDGEQF
TRBJ2-1 | 11 | TRBV7-2 | - | ASSLLARDEQF
TRBJ1-1 | 13 | TRBV6-5 | - | ASSYEHPRGTEAF
TRBJ2-1 | 12 | TRBV27 | TRBD1 | ASSSQGAQNEQF
TRBJ2-3 | 12 | TRBV5-1 | - | ASSGGASTDTQY
TRBJ2-3 | 14 | TRBV27 | - | ASSDLGRGSTDTQY
TRBJ1-2 | 13 | TRBV7-9 | - | ASSLGAEPIWGYT
TRBJ2-1 | 15 | TRBV7-8 | TRBD1 | ASSASVRTGFGNEQF
TRBJ2-3 | 12 | TRBV2 | TRBD1 | ASSGQESTDTQY
TRBJ2-1 | 15 | TRBV19 | TRBD2 | ASSSGTSGRLYNEQF
TRBJ1-6 | 12 | TRBV6-5 | TRBD1 | ASNPGQGYSPLH
TRBJ1-1 | 12 | TRBV6-5 | - | ASSYGRGLTEAF